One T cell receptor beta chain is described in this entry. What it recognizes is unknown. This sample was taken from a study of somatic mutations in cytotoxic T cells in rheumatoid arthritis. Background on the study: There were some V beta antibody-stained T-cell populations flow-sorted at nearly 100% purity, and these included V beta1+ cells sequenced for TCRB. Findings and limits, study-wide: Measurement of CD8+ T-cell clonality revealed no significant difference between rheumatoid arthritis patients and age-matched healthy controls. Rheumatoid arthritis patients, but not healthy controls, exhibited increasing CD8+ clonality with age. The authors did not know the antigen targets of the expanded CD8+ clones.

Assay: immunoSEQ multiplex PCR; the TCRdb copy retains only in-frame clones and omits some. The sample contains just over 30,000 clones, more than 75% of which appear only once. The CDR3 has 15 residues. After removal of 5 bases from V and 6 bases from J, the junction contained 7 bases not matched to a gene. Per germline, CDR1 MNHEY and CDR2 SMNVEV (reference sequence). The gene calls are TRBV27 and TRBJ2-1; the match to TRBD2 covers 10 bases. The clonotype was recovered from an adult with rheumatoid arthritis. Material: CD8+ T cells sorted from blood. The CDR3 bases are TGTGCCAGCAGTCAAAAGCGGGGGGGCCTCAATGAGCAGTTCTTC. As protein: CASSQKRGGLNEQFF.